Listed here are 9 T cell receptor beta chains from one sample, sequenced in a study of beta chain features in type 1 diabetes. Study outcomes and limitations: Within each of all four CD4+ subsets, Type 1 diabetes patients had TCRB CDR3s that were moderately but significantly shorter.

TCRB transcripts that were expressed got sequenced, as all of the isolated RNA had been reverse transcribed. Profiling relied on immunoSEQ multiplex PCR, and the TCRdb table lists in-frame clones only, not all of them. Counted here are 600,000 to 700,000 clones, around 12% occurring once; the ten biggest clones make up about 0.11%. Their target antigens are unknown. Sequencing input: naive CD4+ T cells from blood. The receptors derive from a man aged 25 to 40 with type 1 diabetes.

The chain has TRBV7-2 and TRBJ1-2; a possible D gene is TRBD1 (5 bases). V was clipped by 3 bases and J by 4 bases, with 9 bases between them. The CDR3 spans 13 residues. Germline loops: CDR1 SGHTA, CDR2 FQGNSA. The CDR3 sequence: CASSFDRSYGYTF. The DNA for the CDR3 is TGTGCCAGCAGCTTCGACAGATCCTATGGCTACACCTTC.

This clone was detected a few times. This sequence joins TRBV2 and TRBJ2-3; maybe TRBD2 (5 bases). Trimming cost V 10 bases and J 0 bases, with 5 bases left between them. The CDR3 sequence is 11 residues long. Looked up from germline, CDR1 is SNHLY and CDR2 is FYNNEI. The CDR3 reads CATGSTDTQYF. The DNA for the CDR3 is TGTGCCACGGGAAGCACAGATACGCAGTATTTT. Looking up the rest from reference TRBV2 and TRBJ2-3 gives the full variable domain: EPEVTQTPSHQVTQMGQEVILRCVPISNHLYFYWYRQILGQKVEFLVSFYNNEISEKSEIFDDQFSVERPDGSNFTLKIRSTKLEDSAMYFCATGSTDTQYFGPGTRLTVL.

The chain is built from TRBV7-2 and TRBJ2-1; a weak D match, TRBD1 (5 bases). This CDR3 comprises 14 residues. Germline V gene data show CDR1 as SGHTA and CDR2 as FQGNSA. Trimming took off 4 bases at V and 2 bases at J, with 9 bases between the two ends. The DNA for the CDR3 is TGTGCCAGCAGCTCCCGACAGACCTACAATGAGCAGTTCTTC. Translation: CASSSRQTYNEQFF.

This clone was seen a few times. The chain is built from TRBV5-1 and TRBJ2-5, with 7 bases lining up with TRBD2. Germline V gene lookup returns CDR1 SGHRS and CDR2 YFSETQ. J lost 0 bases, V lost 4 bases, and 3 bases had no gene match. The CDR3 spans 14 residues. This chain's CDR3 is CASSVRGNQETQYF. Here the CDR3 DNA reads TGCGCCAGCAGCGTGCGGGGGAACCAAGAGACCCAGTACTTC.

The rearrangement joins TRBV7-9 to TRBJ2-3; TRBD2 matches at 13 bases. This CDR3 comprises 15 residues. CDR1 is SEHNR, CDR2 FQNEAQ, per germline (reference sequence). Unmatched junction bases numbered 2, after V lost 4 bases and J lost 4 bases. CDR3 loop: CASSWTSGGADTQYF. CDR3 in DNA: TGTGCCAGCAGCTGGACTAGCGGGGGCGCAGATACGCAGTATTTT.

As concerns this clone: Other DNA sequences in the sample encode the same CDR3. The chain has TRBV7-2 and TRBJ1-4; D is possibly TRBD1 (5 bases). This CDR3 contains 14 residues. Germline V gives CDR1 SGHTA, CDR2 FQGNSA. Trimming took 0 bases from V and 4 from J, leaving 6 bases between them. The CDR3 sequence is CASSLAGGNEKLFF. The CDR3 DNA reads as TGTGCCAGCAGCTTAGCGGGGGGTAATGAAAAACTGTTTTTT.

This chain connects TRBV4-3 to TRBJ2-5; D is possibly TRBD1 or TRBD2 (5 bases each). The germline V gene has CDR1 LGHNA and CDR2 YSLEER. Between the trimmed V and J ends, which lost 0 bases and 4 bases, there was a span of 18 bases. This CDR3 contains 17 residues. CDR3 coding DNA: TGCGCCAGCAGCCAAGAGGGGGTAGGGGCTAGGGGAGAGACCCAGTACTTC. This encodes CASSQEGVGARGETQYF.

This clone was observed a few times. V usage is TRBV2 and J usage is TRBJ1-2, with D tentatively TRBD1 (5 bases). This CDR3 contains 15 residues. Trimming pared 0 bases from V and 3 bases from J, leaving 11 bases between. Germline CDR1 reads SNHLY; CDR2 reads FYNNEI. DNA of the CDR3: TGTGCCAGCAGTGAAGCTGGTCAGGGATACTATGGCTACACCTTC. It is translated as CASSEAGQGYYGYTF.

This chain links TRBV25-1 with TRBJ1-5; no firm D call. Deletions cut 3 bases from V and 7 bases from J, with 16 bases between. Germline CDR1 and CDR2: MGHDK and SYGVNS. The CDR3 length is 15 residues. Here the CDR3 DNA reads TGTGCCAGCAGTGAGTGGGAGGACCCGGACCAGCCCCAGCATTTT. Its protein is CASSEWEDPDQPQHF.